This T cell receptor (beta chain) was sequenced during a study of vaccination and CD4 T cells after COVID-19. Study-wide background: Spike peptides, overlapping and drawn from SARS-CoV-2, HCoV-NL63, HCoV-OC43 and HCoV-229E, were used to stimulate cells.

Remarks on this clonotype: What it recognizes is unknown.

Trimming removed 1 base from V and 3 bases from J, with 18 bases in between. Germline-derived CDR1 and CDR2 are KGHSH and LQKENI. CDR3 length equals 17 residues. Documented treatment: roughly 11-day PBMC culture with coronavirus spike peptide pools or control peptides (ViraFEST assay). Researchers reported culturing 2 million or so PBMCs per well with approximately 9.3 IU/ml IL-2 and approximately 10 ug/ml peptide pools. Sequencing of the DNA from cultured CD4+ T cells was carried out with the Oncomine TCR Beta short-read assay. TCRdb reprocessed the PCR reads via MiXCR and lists one record per CDR3 protein. Of about 15,000 distinct CDR3 sequences in the sample, roughly 80% were seen once.

Source: CD4+ T cells from blood, cultured in vitro, taken after SARS-CoV-2 vaccination. The TCR comes from a human donor who received a COVID-19 vaccine. The chain has TRBV18 and TRBJ1-1; D possibly corresponds to TRBD1 (6 bases). CDR3 in amino acids: CASSPLPHRDGDTEAFF. CDR3 coding DNA: TGTGCCAGCTCACCACTACCGCACAGGGACGGGGACACTGAAGCTTTCTTT.